What follows describes a single T cell receptor (beta chain). What it recognizes is unknown. In the PCR, 60 Vbeta and 13 Jbeta primers were used. Repertoires were generated with immunoSEQ multiplex PCR, while TCRdb's copy carries only in-frame clones and drops some. The sample has about 110,000 clones, 74% seen once. These data are taken from a study of cytomegalovirus exposure and HLA in healthy donors. V lost 6 bases and J lost 2; bases outside the gene matches: 6. This CDR3 contains 14 residues. The germline V gene has CDR1 ENHRY and CDR2 SYGVKD. Overall study results and limits: V- and J-gene trimming of TCR beta was linked (in a later analysis) to a missense DCLRE1C variant. In a later analysis, several top co-occurrence clusters appeared linked to parvovirus B19, influenza, CMV and Epstein-Barr virus.

V and J are TRBV10-3 and TRBJ2-7; 8 nucleotides align to TRBD2. Input material: PBMCs. This TCR was sampled from a woman aged 40 to 50 in good health and CMV-seropositive. This chain's CDR3 is CAIRGAGATYEQYF. Here the CDR3 DNA reads TGTGCCATCAGGGGAGCGGGAGCCACCTACGAGCAGTACTTC.